Listed below are T cell receptor beta chains from one sample, sequenced in a study of T cell responses to AZD1222 COVID-19 vaccine. Profiling relied on immunoSEQ multiplex PCR, and the TCRdb table lists in-frame clones only, not all of them. Of tens of thousands of clones listed, 85% are singletons. The source was peripheral blood, collected on day 0 of AZD1222 vaccination. These receptors all come from an adult in good health. Each CDR3 is given with its conserved first and last residue.

V gene	CDR3 length	J gene	CDR3 protein
TRBV19	16	TRBJ1-5	CASKPGNSYSNQPQHF
TRBV9	16	TRBJ1-3	CASSVSGTGLGNTIYF
TRBV4-3	14	TRBJ2-2	CASSQLRSTGELFF
TRBV18	14	TRBJ2-5	CASSGGLAQETQYF
TRBV4-1	17	TRBJ1-4	CASSQELPRGRNEKLFF
TRBV5-6	15	TRBJ2-1	CASSFDRSSYNEQFF
TRBV7-8	14	TRBJ1-5	CASRSSGGSQPQHF
TRBV7-2	15	TRBJ2-2	CASSPTGYHTGELFF
TRBV4-3	15	TRBJ1-2	CASSQDSLGNYGYTF
TRBV3-1/TRBV3-2	12	TRBJ2-7	CASSPGPREQYF
TRBV9	17	TRBJ2-1	CASSKGGLGQGTNEQFF
TRBV4-2	16	TRBJ1-5	CASSQGQGFSNQPQHF
TRBV3-1/TRBV3-2	16	TRBJ1-4	CASSQAVRVSGEKLFF
TRBV6-5	13	TRBJ2-2	CALRDINTGELFF
TRBV19	13	TRBJ1-2	CASMAPGRDGYTF
TRBV10-3	15	TRBJ2-5	CATQLRDREGGTQYF
TRBV9	15	TRBJ1-5	CASNRDRGGNQPQHF
TRBV7-9	16	TRBJ2-1	CASSAQASGGAGEQFF
TRBV9	16	TRBJ2-3	CASSVEVAGVSDTQYF
TRBV19	12	TRBJ1-3	CASTTGGGAIYF
TRBV10-3	14	TRBJ1-2	CAISDQSANYGYTF
TRBV3-1/TRBV3-2	14	TRBJ1-2	CASSQDGREGGYTF